A single sample is the source of the 29 T cell receptor beta chains below, sequenced in a study. The repertoire was sequenced with immunoSEQ multiplex PCR; TCRdb's copy has only in-frame clones and lacks some. The repertoire holds approximately 50,000 clones, 85% to 95% seen once, with over 8.5% in the top ten. Sequencing was performed on PBMCs. The origin of the receptors is a man aged 40-49 years with rheumatoid arthritis.

The chain employs TRBV6-2 or TRBV6-3 and TRBJ2-1; 8 positions match TRBD1. V gave up 4 bases and J gave up 8 bases; unmatched junction bases: 10. Germline lookup yields CDR1 MNHEY and CDR2 SVGEGT. The CDR3 loop spans 15 amino acids. The CDR3 region is CASSSGGLASDEQFF. CDR3 sequence (DNA): TGTGCCAGCAGTTCAGGGGGCTTAGCGTCAGATGAGCAGTTCTTC.

The V and J genes are TRBV2 and TRBJ1-1, with no clear D. V gave up 3 bases and J gave up 4 bases, with 9 bases separating them. The length of the CDR3 is 13 residues. From germline, CDR1 is SNHLY and CDR2 FYNNEI. The CDR3 DNA reads as TGTGCCAGCAGTGAGGCAGCCGGCACTGAAGCTTTCTTT. It specifies CASSEAAGTEAFF.

CDR3 sequence: CASTSRGRVSTDTQYF. The CDR3 DNA reads TGTGCCAGCACCTCAAGGGGGCGCGTCAGCACAGATACGCAGTATTTT. The chain uses TRBV28 and TRBJ2-3; 7 nucleotides line up with TRBD1. Trimming took 7 bases from V and 0 from J; bases not matched to a gene: 10. The CDR3 totals 16 residues. Germline V gives CDR1 MDHEN, CDR2 SYDVKM.

The sample holds one count of this clone. The chain joins TRBV4-3 to TRBJ2-1, with 11 bases identical to TRBD2. The germline CDR1 and CDR2 sequences are LGHNA and YSLEER. The V and J ends lost 2 bases and 7 bases, in that order; junction bases with no gene match: 4. This CDR3 has 15 amino acids. The CDR3 reads CASSQSLAGVNEQFF. In nucleotides, the CDR3 is TGCGCCAGCAGCCAATCACTAGCGGGAGTTAATGAGCAGTTCTTC.

CDR3 sequence reads: CASSHADSYNEQFF. CDR3 nucleotides: TGCGCCAGCAGCCATGCCGACAGCTACAATGAGCAGTTCTTC. This chain joins TRBV5-1 and TRBJ2-1, with D maybe TRBD1 (5 bases). CDR1 and CDR2 (germline): SGHRS, YFSETQ. The CDR3 loop spans 14 amino acids. With 4 bases removed from V and 3 bases from J, the gap between germline ends came to 11 bases.

This chain connects TRBV7-9 to TRBJ1-1; D may be TRBD1 (6 bases). The V and J ends lost 6 bases and 4 bases respectively, with 12 bases between them. This CDR3 has 13 amino acids. The V gene's germline CDR1 is SEHNR and CDR2 FQNEAQ (reference sequence). For the CDR3, the DNA is TGTGCCAGCAGTTACGGGACACCCACTGAAGCTTTCTTT. Translated: CASSYGTPTEAFF.

The chain joins TRBV13 to TRBJ1-2; 7 bases are shared with TRBD1. The germline CDR1 and CDR2 sequences are PRHDT and FYEKMQ (reference sequence). J gave up 2 bases and V 5 bases, and 8 bases lay outside the gene matches. The CDR3 covers 15 residues. CDR3 in DNA: TGTGCCAGCAGCGTAAGGACAGGCTTCAACTATGGCTACACCTTC. Protein product: CASSVRTGFNYGYTF.

The chain links TRBV12-3 or TRBV12-4 to TRBJ2-1; possible D gene TRBD2, 5 bases. The CDR3 sequence is 12 residues long. V shed 6 bases and J shed 3 bases, with 6 bases lying between them. The CDR3 sequence is CASRADYNEQFF. The DNA of the CDR3 is TGTGCCAGCAGAGCGGACTACAATGAGCAGTTCTTC.

Only one count was recorded for this clone. The chain links TRBV28 to TRBJ2-2; D call uncertain. The ends were cut back, 1 base at V and 6 bases at J, with 3 bases in the middle. Germline V lookup: CDR1 MDHEN, CDR2 SYDVKM. The CDR3 runs to 12 residues. CDR3 sequence (DNA): TGTGCCAGCAGTTTATACCCCGGGGAGCTGTTTTTT. Translating gives CASSLYPGELFF.

The chain has TRBV7-8 and TRBJ2-1, with TRBD2 as a possible D gene (5 bases). This CDR3 region has 12 residues. The V and J ends lost 4 bases and 10 bases respectively, with 11 bases between them. Germline CDR1 and CDR2: SGHVS and FQNEAQ. In nucleotides, the CDR3 is TGTGCCAGCAGCTCGGGATATAGGGAGCAGTTCTTC. Amino acid sequence: CASSSGYREQFF.

The chain joins TRBV9 to TRBJ2-7, with 8 bases that match TRBD1. The V gene's germline CDR1 is SGDLS and CDR2 YYNGEE. With 5 bases clipped from V and 3 bases from J, the junction kept 10 bases outside the gene matches. The CDR3 extends over 15 amino acids. The CDR3 coding sequence is TGTGCCAGCAGTGTCTCAGGACAGGGAGACTACGAGCAGTACTTC. Amino acid sequence: CASSVSGQGDYEQYF.

J is TRBJ1-5 and V is TRBV2; maybe TRBD1 (5 bases). The V end lost 7 bases, the J end lost 3 bases, and 10 bases lay between the germline ends. The CDR3 runs 13 residues. Germline V gives CDR1 SNHLY, CDR2 FYNNEI. CDR3 residues: CASIGHLNQPQHF. The CDR3 DNA reads as TGTGCCAGCATAGGACACCTCAATCAGCCCCAGCATTTT.

This clone occurred a few times. The V gene is TRBV19, the J gene TRBJ1-4; 9 positions agree with TRBD1. Trimming took 9 bases from V and 4 from J; bases not matched to a gene: 6. The CDR3 totals 14 residues. Germline loops: CDR1 LNHDA, CDR2 SQIVND (reference sequence). DNA for the CDR3: TGTGCCAGCGCCGGGACAGGGTTTAATGAAAAACTGTTTTTT. Protein: CASAGTGFNEKLFF.

The chain employs TRBV7-8 and TRBJ2-1; D ambiguous. The CDR3 consists of 14 residues. Looked up from germline, CDR1 is SGHVS and CDR2 is FQNEAQ. V lost 2 bases and J 4 bases, leaving 9 bases between the germline ends. DNA for the CDR3: TGTGCCAGCAGCTTAAAGGCCTTTTACAATGAGCAGTTCTTC. Its protein product is CASSLKAFYNEQFF.

This chain uses TRBV10-3 with TRBJ2-7; D not resolved. The V and J ends lost 5 bases and 0 bases respectively, with 11 bases between them. CDR3 length: 14 residues. CDR1 is ENHRY, CDR2 SYGVKD, per germline. Written as DNA, the CDR3 is TGTGCCATCAGTAATGGTAGAAGCTCCTACGAGCAGTACTTC. Encoded protein: CAISNGRSSYEQYF.

The rearrangement joins TRBV11-1 to TRBJ2-2; TRBD2 matches 10 bases. The CDR3 loop spans 16 amino acids. J lost 1 base, V lost 4 bases, and 3 bases had no gene match. CDR1 SGHAT and CDR2 FQDESV come from the germline V gene (reference sequence). CDR3 region: CASSSASGGNTGELFF. The CDR3 bases are TGTGCCAGCAGCTCCGCTAGCGGGGGGAACACCGGGGAGCTGTTTTTT.

This rearrangement joins TRBV7-9 to TRBJ1-3; D is perhaps TRBD1 (6 bases). The CDR3 sequence is 14 residues long. V lost 6 bases to trimming and J lost 2 bases, with 11 bases between them. Germline CDR1 and CDR2: SEHNR and FQNEAQ (reference sequence). In DNA, the CDR3 is TGTGCCAGCAGTTTACAGGGAACTGGAAACACCATATATTTT. Translating it yields CASSLQGTGNTIYF.

The genes are TRBV5-6 and TRBJ2-5; 7 bases are shared with TRBD2. This CDR3 comprises 14 residues. The V gene's germline CDR1 is SGHDT and CDR2 YYEEEE. With V trimmed by 0 bases and J by 3 bases, 2 bases remained unmatched. The CDR3: CASSLGAGKETQYF. The CDR3 bases are TGTGCCAGCAGCTTGGGAGCGGGAAAAGAGACCCAGTACTTC.

Only one count was recorded for this clone. The chain is built from TRBV19 and TRBJ1-3; D uncertain. This CDR3 spans 15 amino acids. Germline CDR1 reads LNHDA; CDR2 reads SQIVND (reference sequence). Between the trimmed V and J ends, which lost 11 bases and 0 bases, there was a span of 17 bases. The DNA of the CDR3 is TGTGCCGGGATTTTTAAGGACCTCTCTGGAAACACCATATATTTT. This gives the protein CAGIFKDLSGNTIYF.

The count of this clone is one. The V call is TRBV6-5, the J call TRBJ2-2; TRBD1 aligns across 10 bases. The CDR3 runs to 14 residues. Germline loops: CDR1 MNHEY, CDR2 SVGAGI. V dropped 6 bases and J dropped 6; count of bases not matched to a gene: 4. This CDR3 is CASREGQGSGELFF. CDR3 coding DNA: TGTGCCAGCAGAGAGGGACAGGGGTCCGGGGAGCTGTTTTTT.

The chain couples TRBV19 to TRBJ2-5; no clear D. The CDR3 is 11 amino acids. V lost 6 bases to trimming and J lost 2 bases, with 4 bases between them. Looked up from germline, CDR1 is LNHDA and CDR2 is SQIVND (reference sequence). As DNA, the CDR3 is TGTGCCAGTAGGATACAAGAGACCCAGTACTTC. It yields the protein CASRIQETQYF.

This clone ranks as medium-sized (0.01 to 0.1%). This chain links TRBV12-3 or TRBV12-4 with TRBJ2-3, with D unresolved. The CDR3 consists of 12 residues. V shed 2 bases and J shed 5 bases, with 5 bases lying between them. CDR3 DNA: TGTGCCAGCAGTTTATATAAAGATACGCAGTATTTT. Translated, it gives CASSLYKDTQYF.

The chain combines TRBV6-5 with TRBJ1-1; D call uncertain. Per the germline V gene, CDR1 is MNHEY and CDR2 is SVGAGI. This CDR3 has 13 amino acids. V gave up 3 bases and J gave up 1 base, with 6 bases separating them. The CDR3 nucleotides are TGTGCCAGCAGTTATCACCGGAACACTGAAGCTTTCTTT. Translating gives CASSYHRNTEAFF.

CDR3 nucleotides: TGTGCCAGCAGTGGGACTGACTACCCCAGTTCCTACAATGAGCAGTTCTTC. It is translated as CASSGTDYPSSYNEQFF. V is TRBV25-1 and J is TRBJ2-1, with a possible D match to TRBD2 (5 bases). Between the trimmed V and J ends, which lost 4 bases and 1 base, there was a span of 17 bases. This CDR3 is 17 amino acids long. Germline CDR1 and CDR2: MGHDK and SYGVNS. Full variable domain (outside the CDR3, taken from reference TRBV25-1 and TRBJ2-1): EADIYQTPRYLVIGTGKKITLECSQTMGHDKMYWYQQDPGMELHLIHYSYGVNSTEKGDLSSESTVSRIRTEHFPLTLESARPSHTSQYLCASSGTDYPSSYNEQFFGPGTRLTVL.

The rearrangement links TRBV5-1 to TRBJ2-2; 7 nucleotides line up with TRBD2. The CDR3 is made up of 16 amino acids. In germline, CDR1 is SGHRS, CDR2 YFSETQ. Trimming at V came to 4 bases and at J to 2 bases, leaving 8 bases not matched to a gene. The DNA for the CDR3 is TGCGCCAGCAGCCCGGGACTAATCACAAACACCGGGGAGCTGTTTTTT. Protein product: CASSPGLITNTGELFF.

This sequence joins TRBV4-3 and TRBJ1-3, with D perhaps matching TRBD1 (5 bases). Per the germline V gene, CDR1 is LGHNA and CDR2 is YSLEER. Trimming removed 4 bases at V and 1 base at J, with 20 bases between. The CDR3 sequence is 18 residues long. CDR3 amino acids: CASSLYSPGTQSGNTIYF. The DNA of the CDR3 is TGCGCCAGCAGCCTCTACTCCCCCGGGACGCAGTCTGGAAACACCATATATTTT.

The chain combines TRBV28 with TRBJ2-7; D call uncertain. The germline V gene has CDR1 MDHEN and CDR2 SYDVKM. Trimming cost V 6 bases and J 1 base, with 10 bases left between them. This CDR3 is built from 13 residues. CDR3 nucleotide sequence: TGTGCCAGCAGCGCAGGCCGTTCCTACGAGCAGTACTTC. This encodes CASSAGRSYEQYF.

The chain employs TRBV29-1 and TRBJ2-7, with TRBD1 matching over 10 bases. From germline, CDR1 is SQVTM and CDR2 ANQGSEA. The CDR3 length is 15 residues. Losses at the gene ends were 1 base for V and 2 bases for J; bases not matched to a gene: 5. The CDR3 protein is CSVEGGDRGAYEQYF. CDR3 in DNA: TGCAGCGTTGAAGGGGGGGACAGGGGCGCCTACGAGCAGTACTTC.

J is TRBJ1-2 and V is TRBV10-3; TRBD1 aligns across 9 bases. Trimming at V came to 3 bases and at J to 7 bases, leaving 3 bases not matched to a gene. Germline lookup yields CDR1 ENHRY and CDR2 SYGVKD. The CDR3 has 13 amino acids. This CDR3 is CAISDGQGIGYTF. CDR3 nucleotide sequence: TGTGCCATCAGTGATGGACAGGGGATTGGCTACACCTTC.